What follows are 8 T cell receptor beta chains derived from one specimen sequenced in a study of cytotoxic CD8 clonotypes in ibrutinib-treated CLL. TCRdb's copy holds only in-frame clones and misses some; the assay was immunoSEQ multiplex PCR. Of approximately 45,000 clones listed, less than 70% were seen once; the top ten hold 9.5% to 15%. The material sequenced was PBMCs, taken after 12 months of ibrutinib treatment. These receptors all come from a human donor with chronic lymphocytic leukemia.

The rearrangement links TRBV11-3 to TRBJ2-1; 10 bases match TRBD2. The trim removed 0 bases at V and 2 bases at J, leaving 4 bases unmatched. Germline V CDR1 and CDR2: SGHNT, YENEEA. This CDR3 region has 17 residues. The CDR3 coding sequence is TGTGCCAGCAGCTTAGAGGTAGCGGGGGGTCCCTACAATGAGCAGTTCTTC. Protein: CASSLEVAGGPYNEQFF.

The chain uses TRBV7-6 and TRBJ1-1; TRBD1 is a possible D gene (5 bases). CDR1 is SGHVS and CDR2 is FNYEAQ in the germline V gene. With 6 bases removed from V and 6 bases from J, the gap between germline ends came to 20 bases. CDR3 size: 15 residues. The CDR3 region is CASSLRVVPGSEAFF. The CDR3 DNA reads as TGTGCCAGCAGTCTTAGAGTGGTCCCAGGGTCTGAAGCTTTCTTT.

The V and J genes are TRBV28 and TRBJ2-1; D might be TRBD2 (5 bases). This CDR3 comprises 14 residues. V shed 5 bases and J shed 2 bases, with 10 bases lying between them. Germline CDR1 MDHEN, CDR2 SYDVKM. The chain's CDR3 is CASSPDGAYNEQFF. The CDR3 nucleotides are TGTGCCAGCAGTCCTGACGGGGCCTACAATGAGCAGTTCTTC.

The chain links TRBV4-1 to TRBJ1-4; D is unclear. V was clipped by 2 bases and J by 8 bases, with 15 bases between them. The CDR3 is made up of 15 amino acids. Germline assignment: CDR1 MGHRA and CDR2 YSYEKL. In DNA form, the CDR3 reads TGCGCCAGCAGCCAAAGTAGGACCGTGGGGGAAAAACTGTTTTTT. The encoded protein is CASSQSRTVGEKLFF.

The rearrangement links TRBV6-5 to TRBJ1-6; D perhaps matches TRBD1 (5 bases). The V and J ends lost 2 bases and 7 bases respectively, with 9 bases between them. The CDR3 is made up of 14 amino acids. Per germline, CDR1 MNHEY and CDR2 SVGAGI. CDR3 in DNA: TGTGCCAGCAGTTACGCAGGGACGAATTCACCCCTCCACTTT. Translated, it gives CASSYAGTNSPLHF.

V is TRBV7-9 and J is TRBJ1-2; 8 bases line up with TRBD1. CDR1 and CDR2 from the germline V gene are SEHNR and FQNEAQ (reference sequence). Trimming cost V 5 bases and J 7 bases; bases outside gene matches: 6. This CDR3 has 13 amino acids. The CDR3 here is CASSHRDRGGYTF. CDR3 nucleotides: TGTGCCAGCAGCCACCGCGACAGGGGTGGCTACACCTTC.

The rearrangement links TRBV6-5 to TRBJ1-1; 7 positions agree with TRBD1. CDR3 length: 13 residues. Unmatched junction bases numbered 3, after V lost 4 bases and J lost 4 bases. Germline V CDR1 and CDR2: MNHEY, SVGAGI. This CDR3 reads CASSSDRVTEAFF. The CDR3 bases are TGTGCCAGCAGTTCCGACAGGGTCACTGAAGCTTTCTTT.

The rearrangement uses TRBV6-1 and TRBJ2-3, with 9 bases fitting TRBD1. Germline trimming cut 0 bases from V and 3 bases from J; bases unmatched to any gene: 4. CDR3 length: 16 amino acids. Germline V gene sequence: CDR1 MNHNS, CDR2 SASEGT. This chain's CDR3 is CASSEATGGRTDTQYF. In DNA, the CDR3 is TGTGCCAGCAGTGAAGCTACAGGGGGCAGGACAGATACGCAGTATTTT.